A single sample is the source of the 28 T cell receptor beta chains below, sequenced in a study of T cell responses to AZD1222 COVID-19 vaccine (dated by TCRdb to about 2021). This sample's time point label indicates: baseline before first vaccination. Library creation used the immunoSEQ multiplex PCR assay. Sourced from immuneACCESS, this table was stored by TCRdb with only in-frame sequences that have V and J called. A share of the clones is absent; for the studies checked, an unresolved V gene accounts for under half, and the remainder has no known explanation. The sample table holds 100,000 to 120,000 clones, of which 88% were seen once. The ten largest clones take up about 2.7% of the sample. The source was peripheral blood, collected on day 0 of AZD1222 vaccination. The receptors come from an adult in good health.

V gene TRBV3-1 (or the pseudogene TRBV3-2) combines with J gene TRBJ2-1, with a tentative D call TRBD2 (7 bases). Looked up from germline, CDR1 is LGHDT and CDR2 is YNNKEL (reference sequence). CDR3 length: 19 residues. V was clipped by 3 bases and J by 6 bases, with 27 bases between them. Here the CDR3 reads CASSQRVLTPGEGVNEQFF. CDR3 sequence (DNA): TGTGCCAGCAGCCAGCGCGTGCTCACCCCCGGGGAGGGGGTCAATGAGCAGTTCTTC.

The genes are TRBV7-8 and TRBJ2-1, with 9 bases aligning to TRBD2. This CDR3 is 17 amino acids long. Trimming at V came to 1 base and at J to 10 bases, leaving 14 bases not matched to a gene. Per the germline V gene, CDR1 is SGHVS and CDR2 is FQNEAQ. CDR3 region: CASSLGGASGTSGEQFF. Here the CDR3 DNA reads TGTGCCAGCAGCTTAGGGGGTGCTAGCGGGACCTCGGGAGAGCAGTTCTTC. Drawing the rest from reference TRBV7-8 and TRBJ2-1, the complete variable domain is GAGVSQSPRYKVAKRGQDVALRCDPISGHVSLFWYQQALGQGPEFLTYFQNEAQLDKSGLPSDRFFAERPEGSVSTLKIQRTQQEDSAVYLCASSLGGASGTSGEQFFGPGTRLTVL.

The rearrangement links TRBV11-2 to TRBJ1-1, with D maybe TRBD1 (6 bases). V was cut by 2 bases and J by 3 bases, with 10 bases left in between. From germline, CDR1 is SGHAT and CDR2 FQNNGV. The CDR3 loop spans 14 amino acids. The CDR3 is CASSLYPGDTEAFF. The CDR3 nucleotides are TGTGCCAGCAGCTTATACCCAGGGGACACTGAAGCTTTCTTT.

This chain uses TRBV7-2 with TRBJ2-6; D is ambiguous. Germline V gene sequence: CDR1 SGHTA, CDR2 FQGNSA. The CDR3 covers 16 residues. Trimming took 6 bases from V and 0 from J, leaving 12 bases between them. CDR3 bases: TGTGCCAGCAGGAATGGACGGTACTCTGGGGCCAACGTCCTGACTTTC. Its translation is CASRNGRYSGANVLTF.

This clone was detected a few times. The chain couples TRBV6-5 to TRBJ1-1, with 7 bases that match TRBD1. CDR1 is MNHEY and CDR2 is SVGAGI in the germline V gene. This CDR3 spans 13 amino acids. Germline trimming cut 0 bases from V and 7 bases from J; bases unmatched to any gene: 2. CDR3 region: CASSYSAGGEAFF. CDR3 nucleotide sequence: TGTGCCAGCAGTTACTCGGCAGGGGGTGAAGCTTTCTTT.

The rearrangement uses TRBV19 and TRBJ2-1; D may correspond to TRBD1 or TRBD2 (5 bases each). Germline V CDR1 and CDR2: LNHDA, SQIVND (reference sequence). Trimming removed 3 bases at V and 9 bases at J, with 18 bases between. The CDR3 loop spans 15 amino acids. CDR3 amino acids: CASSMGRGLQIEQFF. CDR3 bases: TGTGCCAGTAGTATGGGCCGGGGCCTCCAAATTGAGCAGTTCTTC.

The chain links TRBV5-4 to TRBJ1-3; D call uncertain. The CDR3 is 14 amino acids. V was shortened by 6 bases and J by 0 bases, with 10 bases between the two germline ends. Per germline, CDR1 SGHNT and CDR2 YYREEE (reference sequence). The CDR3 DNA reads TGTGCCAGCAATAATGCGGACTCTGGAAACACCATATATTTT. It encodes CASNNADSGNTIYF.

This clone was seen once. The V gene is TRBV29-1, the J gene TRBJ2-1; 9 nucleotides line up with TRBD2. The germline V gene encodes CDR1 SQVTM and CDR2 ANQGSEA. The CDR3 length is 14 residues. Trimming cost V 6 bases and J 3 bases; bases outside gene matches: 6. CDR3 DNA: TGCAGCGTGGTAAGCGGGGGGTTCTACAATGAGCAGTTCTTC. Amino acid sequence: CSVVSGGFYNEQFF.

The chain links TRBV28 to TRBJ2-2; 7 nucleotides line up with TRBD1. CDR3 length: 14 amino acids. Germline CDR1 reads MDHEN; CDR2 reads SYDVKM. V trimming: 4 bases; J trimming: 1 base; junction bases outside the gene matches: 0. CDR3 bases: TGTGCCAGCAGTTGGGACAGGAACACCGGGGAGCTGTTTTTT. This translates into CASSWDRNTGELFF. Using reference TRBV28 and TRBJ2-2 for the parts outside the CDR3, the full variable domain is DVKVTQSSRYLVKRTGEKVFLECVQDMDHENMFWYRQDPGLGLRLIYFSYDVKMKEKGDIPEGYSVSREKKERFSLILESASTNQTSMYLCASSWDRNTGELFFGEGSRLTVL.

This rearrangement joins TRBV5-4 to TRBJ1-5; D possibly corresponds to TRBD1 (5 bases). The length of the CDR3 is 14 residues. Trimming stripped 0 bases from V and 7 bases from J, with 11 bases between. The germline gives CDR1 SGHNT, CDR2 YYREEE (reference sequence). The CDR3 reads CASSLDGGEQPQHF. CDR3 bases: TGTGCCAGCAGCTTGGACGGAGGGGAACAGCCCCAGCATTTT. The variable domain in full, completed from reference TRBV5-4 and TRBJ1-5, reads ETGVTQSPTHLIKTRGQQVTLRCSSQSGHNTVSWYQQALGQGPQFIFQYYREEENGRGNFPPRFSGLQFPNYSSELNVNALELDDSALYLCASSLDGGEQPQHFGDGTRLSIL.

The J gene is TRBJ1-1, the V gene TRBV14, with D possibly matching TRBD1 (6 bases). The CDR3 totals 17 residues. Germline V CDR1 and CDR2: SGHDN, FVKESK. With 2 bases removed from V and 6 bases from J, the gap between germline ends came to 22 bases. The CDR3 DNA reads as TGTGCCAGCAGCCAAAGCCCAGGGGTTGGTCTCTACTCTGAAGCTTTCTTT. Its protein is CASSQSPGVGLYSEAFF.

Notes on this clone: Other DNA sequences within the sample encode an identical CDR3. The chain links TRBV12-5 to TRBJ1-5, with D perhaps TRBD1 (6 bases). The germline V and J ends were trimmed by 1 base and 9 bases, with 16 bases remaining between them. CDR3 size: 15 residues. Per the germline V gene, CDR1 is LGHNT and CDR2 is FRNRAP. The CDR3: CASGLEGGRNRPQHF. Here the CDR3 DNA reads TGTGCTAGTGGTTTGGAGGGGGGGCGGAACAGGCCCCAGCATTTT.

In its sample, this clone ranks as medium-sized (0.01 to 0.1%). The chain links TRBV29-1 to TRBJ2-7; no reliable D call. With 0 bases removed from V and 0 bases from J, the gap between germline ends came to 6 bases. Germline CDR1 reads SQVTM; CDR2 reads ANQGSEA. CDR3 size: 13 residues. CDR3 loop: CSVEDGSSYEQYF. In DNA, the CDR3 is TGCAGCGTTGAAGACGGAAGCTCCTACGAGCAGTACTTC.

V usage is TRBV7-8 and J usage is TRBJ1-1; maybe TRBD1 (6 bases). In germline, CDR1 is SGHVS, CDR2 FQNEAQ. The V and J ends lost 8 bases and 0 bases respectively, with 16 bases between them. This CDR3 spans 15 amino acids. CDR3 DNA sequence: TGTGCCAGCGTTGATCAGGGGAGAATGAACACTGAAGCTTTCTTT. Translated: CASVDQGRMNTEAFF.

This clone qualifies as medium-sized. The gene calls are TRBV21-1 and TRBJ1-2. TRBV21-1 represents a pseudogene. The CDR3 covers 15 residues. CDR3 DNA sequence: TGTGCCAGCAGCAAAAGGGATCGATCTAACTATGGCTACACCTTC. Its translation: CASSKRDRSNYGYTF.

The chain carries TRBV28 and TRBJ2-7, with 10 positions matching TRBD2. This CDR3 contains 15 residues. V was pared by 3 bases and J by 9 bases, with 11 bases of the junction left unmatched. Germline lookup yields CDR1 MDHEN and CDR2 SYDVKM. The CDR3 nucleotides are TGTGCCAGCAGTTTTGCCGGGACTAGCGTAAAGGTGCAGTACTTC. As protein: CASSFAGTSVKVQYF.

This chain connects TRBV5-1 to TRBJ2-5; 8 bases are a match to TRBD1. The CDR3 runs to 14 residues. J gave up 5 bases and V 5 bases, and 8 bases lay outside the gene matches. In germline, CDR1 is SGHRS, CDR2 YFSETQ. The CDR3 region is CASRPAGGSETQYF. The CDR3 nucleotides are TGCGCCAGCAGACCAGCAGGGGGCTCGGAGACCCAGTACTTC.

The V gene is TRBV10-2, the J gene TRBJ1-1, with 7 bases fitting TRBD1. Germline V lookup: CDR1 WSHSY, CDR2 SAAADI. This CDR3 has 16 amino acids. The V gene end was trimmed by 2 bases and the J gene end by 1 base; junction bases not matched to a gene: 7. As DNA, the CDR3 is TGCGCCAGCAGTGAGGGACCTGGGACAGCGAACACTGAAGCTTTCTTT. Translation gives CASSEGPGTANTEAFF.

The chain recombines TRBV19 with TRBJ1-5; perhaps TRBD1 as D (5 bases). Deletions cut 2 bases from V and 3 bases from J, with 14 bases between. This CDR3 contains 16 residues. Per the germline V gene, CDR1 is LNHDA and CDR2 is SQIVND (reference sequence). The CDR3 region is CASSISFRDYNQPQHF. As DNA, the CDR3 is TGTGCCAGTAGTATATCATTCAGGGACTACAATCAGCCCCAGCATTTT.

The chain has TRBV13 and TRBJ2-7; 11 nucleotides match TRBD1. Germline assignment: CDR1 PRHDT and CDR2 FYEKMQ (reference sequence). V shed 4 bases, J shed 5 bases, and the junction held 4 bases outside the gene matches. The CDR3 has 14 residues. Here the CDR3 DNA reads TGTGCCAGCAGCTGGTCGGGACAGGGGGACGAGCAGTACTTC. Its translation: CASSWSGQGDEQYF.

The genes are TRBV6-4 and TRBJ2-1; 7 bases are a match to TRBD1. Germline assignment: CDR1 MRHNA and CDR2 SNTAGT. The CDR3 is 17 amino acids. V lost 0 bases to trimming and J lost 2 bases; unmatched junction nucleotides: 7. CDR3 protein: CASSDSYRGRAYNEQFF. CDR3 nucleotide sequence: TGTGCCAGCAGTGACTCCTACAGGGGACGGGCCTACAATGAGCAGTTCTTC.

In DNA form, the CDR3 reads TGTGCCAGCAGCCCCGGACTAGCGGGGGGGCCGGGAACAGATACGCAGTATTTT. Its translation is CASSPGLAGGPGTDTQYF. The rearrangement links TRBV4-2 to TRBJ2-3; 15 bases map to TRBD2. Germline V CDR1 and CDR2: LGHNA, YNFKEQ. With 4 bases clipped from V and 3 bases from J, the junction kept 8 bases outside the gene matches. The CDR3 covers 18 residues.

The genes are TRBV6-2 or TRBV6-3 and TRBJ2-2; 10 bases map to TRBD1. V gave up 4 bases and J gave up 4 bases; unmatched junction bases: 12. Germline V gene lookup returns CDR1 MNHEY and CDR2 SVGEGT. The CDR3 loop spans 18 amino acids. The CDR3 reads CASSFPGQGFSGTGELFF. The CDR3 region has the DNA TGTGCCAGCAGTTTTCCGGGACAGGGGTTTTCGGGCACCGGGGAGCTGTTTTTT.

The table lists this clone with a count of one. The chain has TRBV27 and TRBJ1-5; 9 nucleotides match TRBD1. Unmatched junction bases numbered 4, after V lost 3 bases and J lost 7 bases. Germline V gene lookup returns CDR1 MNHEY and CDR2 SMNVEV (reference sequence). The CDR3 spans 14 residues. The CDR3 sequence is CASSFSDRGQPQHF. CDR3 sequence (DNA): TGTGCCAGCAGTTTCAGCGACAGGGGGCAGCCCCAGCATTTT.

This chain joins TRBV15 and TRBJ2-1; either TRBD1 or TRBD2 may fit D (5 bases each). The V and J ends lost 3 bases and 9 bases respectively, with 18 bases between them. The CDR3 consists of 15 residues. The germline V gene encodes CDR1 LNHNV and CDR2 YYDKDF (reference sequence). The CDR3 here is CATSSFPGTQAEQFF. Here the CDR3 DNA reads TGTGCCACCAGCAGTTTTCCCGGGACCCAAGCTGAGCAGTTCTTC.

This chain joins TRBV19 and TRBJ2-7; 10 nucleotides agree with TRBD1. This CDR3 contains 18 residues. J gave up 4 bases and V 3 bases, and 15 bases lay outside the gene matches. Per the germline V gene, CDR1 is LNHDA and CDR2 is SQIVND (reference sequence). Here the CDR3 reads CASSIGLRGTGVSYEQYF. Here the CDR3 DNA reads TGTGCCAGTAGTATCGGACTTCGAGGGACAGGGGTCTCGTACGAGCAGTACTTC.

J is TRBJ2-3 and V is TRBV7-3, with D possibly matching TRBD1 (6 bases). CDR3 length: 15 amino acids. Trimming removed 5 bases from V and 0 bases from J, with 12 bases in between. Germline V gene data show CDR1 as SGHTA and CDR2 as FQGTGA. DNA of the CDR3: TGTGCCAGCAGCAAGGGGGTCACTAGCACAGATACGCAGTATTTT. Protein product: CASSKGVTSTDTQYF.

The J gene is TRBJ2-7, the V gene TRBV16; D unresolved. This CDR3 contains 13 residues. The germline V and J ends were trimmed by 4 bases and 4 bases, with 11 bases remaining between them. Germline CDR1 is KGHSY and CDR2 is FQNENV. CDR3 sequence reads: CASSRISRYEQYF. The CDR3 coding sequence is TGTGCCAGCAGCCGAATATCCAGATACGAGCAGTACTTC. Complete variable domain (other parts from reference TRBV16 and TRBJ2-7): GEEVAQTPKHLVRGEGQKAKLYCAPIKGHSYVFWYQQVLKNEFKFLISFQNENVFDETGMPKERFSAKCLPNSPCSLEIQATKLEDSAVYFCASSRISRYEQYFGPGTRLTVT.